A selection of T cell receptor beta chains follows, all from one sample in a study of blood T cells in healthy people across ages. TCRdb re-derived calls from the 5' RACE reads in MiXCR, one entry per CDR3 protein. The table lists 1.5 million to 2 million distinct CDR3 sequences, roughly 49% of them singletons. The sequenced material came from blood. These receptors were taken from a woman in her thirties or forties in good health. CDR3s include the opening cysteine and the closing phenylalanine or tryptophan. The D gene is left open where the match is weak. The size entry is marked missing in some rows and otherwise reads once, few, many or a size class.

many TRBJ2-1 TRBD1 TRBV7-2 CASSLAGGQAYNEQFF TGTGCCAGCAGCTTAGCCGGGGGACAGGCCTACAATGAGCAGTTCTTC
NA TRBJ2-7 NA TRBV4-3 CASSQVALGPYEQYF TGCGCCAGCAGCCAAGTGGCGCTCGGCCCCTACGAGCAGTACTTC
few TRBJ2-5 NA TRBV25-1 CASQSATRRETQYF TGTGCCAGCCAATCAGCGACTCGACGCGAGACCCAGTACTTC
few TRBJ2-3 TRBD1 TRBV7-2 CASSSQGDRRNTQYF TGTGCCAGCAGCTCCCAGGGGGACCGTAGGAATACGCAGTATTTT
NA TRBJ2-5 NA TRBV11-2 CASSLQMRLWTQYF TGTGCCAGCAGCTTGCAAATGCGGTTGTGGACCCAGTACTTC
NA TRBJ2-6 NA TRBV15 CATQHSGGSGANVLTF TGTGCCACCCAACACAGTGGGGGGTCTGGGGCCAACGTCCTGACTTTC
NA TRBJ2-7 NA TRBV2 CASSEGRGYSEQYF TGTGCCAGCAGTGAGGGCCGAGGGTATTCCGAGCAGTACTTC
few TRBJ2-7 NA TRBV28 CASGTVGLSSLEQYF TGTGCCAGCGGGACGGTCGGCTTGTCGTCCCTCGAGCAGTACTTC
NA TRBJ1-2 TRBD1 TRBV20-1 CSARSGDRVSGYTF TGCAGTGCTAGATCTGGGGACAGGGTGAGTGGCTACACCTTC
NA TRBJ2-3 NA TRBV4-2 CASRGSYGATDTQYF TGTGCCAGCAGGGGTAGTTACGGCGCCACAGATACGCAGTATTTT
NA TRBJ2-7 NA TRBV5-1 CASSPSNRHQTYEQYF TGCGCCAGCAGCCCCTCCAATAGACACCAGACCTACGAGCAGTACTTC
few TRBJ2-5 NA TRBV5-1 CASSLVGQPETQYF TGCGCCAGCAGCTTGGTAGGTCAGCCAGAGACCCAGTACTTC
once TRBJ2-5 NA TRBV4-1 CASRHPAAGETQYF TGCGCCAGCAGACACCCAGCGGCCGGGGAGACCCAGTACTTC
NA TRBJ2-5 TRBD2 TRBV3-1 CASSQAETSGQETQYF TGTGCCAGCAGCCAAGCCGAGACTAGCGGCCAAGAGACCCAGTACTTC
NA TRBJ2-7 TRBD1 TRBV6-2/TRBV6-3 CASTRGTGIYEQYF TGTGCCAGCACCAGGGGGACGGGGATCTACGAGCAGTACTTC
NA TRBJ1-1 NA TRBV7-9 CASGVPEAFF TGTGCCAGCGGCGTGCCTGAAGCTTTCTTT
NA TRBJ2-2 NA TRBV29-1 CSAATGTQNTGELFF TGCAGCGCCGCCACCGGGACGCAGAACACCGGGGAGCTGTTTTTT
NA TRBJ1-5 NA TRBV27 CASSTVEGLEGSQPQHF TGTGCCAGCAGCACCGTAGAGGGGCTGGAGGGAAGTCAGCCCCAGCATTTT
few TRBJ2-3 NA TRBV9 CASSDGSDTDTQYF TGTGCCAGCAGCGATGGCAGCGACACAGATACGCAGTATTTT
NA TRBJ2-1 TRBD1 TRBV15 CATSRVGDSYYNEQFF TGTGCCACCAGCAGAGTGGGGGACAGCTACTACAATGAGCAGTTCTTC
few TRBJ2-5 NA TRBV6-2/TRBV6-3 CASSFNTDRSVRETQYF TGTGCCAGCAGTTTTAATACGGACAGATCGGTTCGAGAGACCCAGTACTTC
NA TRBJ1-2 NA TRBV7-9 CASSPFGREGYTF TGTGCCAGCAGCCCCTTCGGGCGGGAGGGCTACACCTTC
NA TRBJ2-4 NA TRBV3-1 CASSQDLSQKLAKNIQYF TGTGCCAGCAGCCAAGATCTTTCACAGAAACTAGCCAAAAACATTCAGTACTTC
NA TRBJ1-4 NA TRBV6-5 CASRRGLGEKLFF TGTGCCAGCAGACGAGGGTTGGGGGAAAAACTGTTTTTT
NA TRBJ1-6 NA TRBV20-1 CSVRREFNSPLHF TGCAGTGTGAGAAGGGAATTTAATTCACCCCTCCACTTT
NA TRBJ2-1 TRBD2 TRBV20-1 CSATTASSGNYNEQFF TGCAGTGCAACCACCGCGTCTAGCGGGAACTACAATGAGCAGTTCTTC
many TRBJ2-7 NA TRBV5-1 CASSLGVSPYEQYF TGCGCCAGCAGCTTGGGAGTCAGTCCCTACGAGCAGTACTTC